This T cell receptor beta chain appears in the sequencing data of a study of blood T cell repertoires in COVID-19. Trimming left V 7 bases short and J 0 bases short, with 10 bases between. The CDR3 consists of 14 residues. Germline-derived CDR1 and CDR2 are SNHLY and FYNNEI. Libraries were prepared by immunoSEQ multiplex PCR; TCRdb keeps only in-frame clonotypes and omits some of them. The sample has 160,000 or so clones, approximately 82% seen once; the top ten hold more than 7.5%. Sequenced input: peripheral blood. The clonotype comes from a woman aged 45 to 65 with acute or convalescent COVID-19. The rearrangement joins TRBV2 to TRBJ2-1; TRBD1 is a possible D gene (6 bases). The CDR3 protein is CASNRGSSYNEQFF. CDR3 DNA: TGTGCCAGCAATAGGGGGAGCTCCTACAATGAGCAGTTCTTC.